Listed here is a single TCR beta chain. TCRdb analysed the 5' RACE reads with MiXCR anew, one entry per CDR3 protein. The sample has 75,000 to 95,000 distinct CDR3 sequences; roughly 5% are singletons. This sample is drawn from a study of T cells of healthy individuals. Germline assignment: CDR1 SGHRS and CDR2 YFSETQ. The CDR3 is 16 amino acids. Trimming removed 3 bases from V and 5 bases from J; junction bases left unmatched: 7. The receptor's source is a female donor in good health. The chain has TRBV5-1 and TRBJ2-1; TRBD2 matches at 11 bases. CDR3 region: CASSSLAGGPNNEQFF. Written as DNA, the CDR3 is TGCGCCAGCAGCTCCTTAGCGGGAGGGCCCAACAATGAGCAGTTCTTC.